Each of the 3 T cell receptor beta chains below was sequenced from the same sample in a study of shared clonotypes between healthy human individuals. Assay used: immunoSEQ multiplex PCR; TCRdb lists only in-frame clones, some missing. The table records 1.6 million or so clones, roughly 98.5% of them present only once. Sequences were obtained from naive CD4+ T cells sorted from blood. Subset: CD45RA+ positively selected. These receptor sequences come from a young man in good health.

This chain joins TRBV30 and TRBJ2-3; 9 bases are a match to TRBD2. This CDR3 region has 14 residues. Germline V gives CDR1 GTSNPN, CDR2 SVGIG (reference sequence). The V gene end was trimmed by 4 bases and the J gene end by 3 bases; junction bases not matched to a gene: 5. The CDR3 here is CAWNLAGPTDTQYF. CDR3 coding DNA: TGTGCCTGGAACCTAGCGGGGCCGACAGATACGCAGTATTTT. Looking up the rest from reference TRBV30 and TRBJ2-3 gives the full variable domain: SQTIHQWPATLVQPVGSPLSLECTVEGTSNPNLYWYRQAAGRGLQLLFYSVGIGQISSEVPQNLSASRPQDRQFILSSKKLLLSDSGFYLCAWNLAGPTDTQYFGPGTRLTVL.

The chain recombines TRBV4-3 with TRBJ2-7; perhaps TRBD2 as D (6 bases). Germline V lookup: CDR1 LGHNA, CDR2 YSLEER. CDR3 length equals 14 residues. V was clipped by 5 bases and J by 1 base, with 12 bases between them. CDR3 region: CASSANLASYEQYF. The CDR3 DNA sequence: TGCGCCAGCAGCGCTAACCTAGCGTCCTACGAGCAGTACTTC.

The V gene is TRBV21-1, the J gene TRBJ2-1; the table calls TRBD2, which could not be checked here. TRBV21-1 is flagged as a pseudogene. The CDR3 sequence is 13 residues long. CDR3 loop: CASSKWEEAEQFF. Written as DNA, the CDR3 is TGTGCCAGCAGCAAATGGGAGGAGGCCGAGCAGTTCTTC.